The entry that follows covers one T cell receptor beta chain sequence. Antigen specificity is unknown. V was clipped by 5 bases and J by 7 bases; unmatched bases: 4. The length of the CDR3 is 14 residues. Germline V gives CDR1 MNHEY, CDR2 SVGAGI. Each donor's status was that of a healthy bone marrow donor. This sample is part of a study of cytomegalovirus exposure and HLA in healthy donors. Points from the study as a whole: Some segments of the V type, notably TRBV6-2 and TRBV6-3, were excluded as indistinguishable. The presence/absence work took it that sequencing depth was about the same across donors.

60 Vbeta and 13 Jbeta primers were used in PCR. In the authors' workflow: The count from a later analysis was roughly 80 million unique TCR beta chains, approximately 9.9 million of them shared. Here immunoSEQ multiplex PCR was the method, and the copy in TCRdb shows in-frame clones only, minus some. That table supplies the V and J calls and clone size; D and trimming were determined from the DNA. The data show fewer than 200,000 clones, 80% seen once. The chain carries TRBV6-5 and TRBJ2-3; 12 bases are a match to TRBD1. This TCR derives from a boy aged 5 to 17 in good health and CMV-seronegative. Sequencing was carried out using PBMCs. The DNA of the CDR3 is TGTGCCAGCAGTCCGGGACAGGGGGCTTATACGCAGTATTTT. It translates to CASSPGQGAYTQYF.